These 24 T cell receptor beta chains originate from one sample sequenced in a study of post-analysis software for immune sequencing data. Whole-study results and caveats: Elevated frequency relative to controls characterized roughly five TRBV segments in patients, TRBV5-6, TRBV5-1 and TRBV20-1 among them.

What these receptors recognize is not known. Unique molecular identifiers had been added to the TCR beta cDNA libraries. In TCRdb, the PCR reads were re-called with MiXCR into one record per CDR3 protein. The sample shows 600,000 to 750,000 distinct CDR3 sequences, approximately 59% of them seen only once. Sequences were obtained from blood. These receptors were obtained from a girl aged 2-10 years with multiple sclerosis.

CDR3 nucleotide sequence: TGTGCTAGTGGGACAGGGCTTAGCAATCAGCCCCAGCATTTT. Its translation is CASGTGLSNQPQHF. The chain uses TRBV12-5 and TRBJ1-5; 7 positions agree with TRBD1. V dropped 6 bases and J dropped 0; count of bases not matched to a gene: 2. This CDR3 has 14 residues. Germline-derived CDR1 and CDR2 are LGHNT and FRNRAP. Filled out from reference TRBV12-5 and TRBJ1-5, the complete variable domain reads DARVTQTPRHKVTEMGQEVTMRCQPILGHNTVFWYRQTMMQGLELLAYFRNRAPLDDSGMPKDRFSAEMPDATLATLKIQPSEPRDSAVYFCASGTGLSNQPQHFGDGTRLSIL.

On this clonotype itself: Mismatch with germline at one junction end may stem from a read error. The CDR3 is CASRIRDYDEQFF. The DNA of the CDR3 is TGTGCCAGCAGGATCCGGGACTACGATGAGCAGTTCTTC. The V call is TRBV12-3 or TRBV12-4, the J call TRBJ2-1; TRBD2 aligns across 7 bases. The CDR3 consists of 13 residues.

The chain carries TRBV29-1 and TRBJ2-2; 9 positions agree with TRBD2. Germline V lookup: CDR1 SQVTM, CDR2 ANQGSEA. The CDR3 consists of 16 residues. With V trimmed by 6 bases and J by 2 bases, 10 bases remained unmatched. DNA of the CDR3: TGCAGCGTCGCTCTAGCGGGGCCCCTTAACACCGGGGAGCTGTTTTTT. As protein: CSVALAGPLNTGELFF.

This clonotype turned up a few times. This rearrangement joins TRBV11-2 to TRBJ1-1; 7 nucleotides agree with TRBD1. V lost 3 bases, J lost 1 base, and 5 bases stayed unmatched. This CDR3 is 15 amino acids long. The germline gives CDR1 SGHAT, CDR2 FQNNGV. The CDR3 is CASSFTGQPNTEAFF. CDR3 bases: TGTGCCAGCAGCTTCACGGGACAGCCGAACACTGAAGCTTTCTTT.

The CDR3 DNA follows: TGTGCCAGCAGTGGATACGACCGACTTCCGTACTTC. Its translation: CASSGYDRLPYF. The V and J genes are TRBV25-1 and TRBJ2-5; D gene unclear. Between the trimmed V and J ends, which lost 4 bases and 13 bases, there was a span of 16 bases. The CDR3 extends over 12 amino acids. CDR1 is MGHDK, CDR2 SYGVNS, per germline.

This chain links TRBV10-3 with TRBJ1-5; weak D call: TRBD1 (5 bases). Between the trimmed V and J ends, which lost 6 bases and 0 bases, there was a span of 12 bases. The CDR3 totals 15 residues. Germline V gene sequence: CDR1 ENHRY, CDR2 SYGVKD. The CDR3 sequence: CAIRAGTSSNQPQHF. The DNA of the CDR3 is TGTGCCATCAGAGCCGGGACGTCTAGCAATCAGCCCCAGCATTTT.

The sample holds a few counts of this clonotype. The V and J genes are TRBV20-1 and TRBJ2-1; 9 bases are a match to TRBD1. Losses at the gene ends were 2 bases for V and 6 bases for J; bases not matched to a gene: 14. Germline V lookup: CDR1 DFQATT, CDR2 SNEGSKA (reference sequence). The CDR3 is made up of 17 amino acids. The CDR3 loop is CSARIELGQGFPNEQFF. The CDR3 coding sequence is TGCAGTGCTAGAATCGAGTTAGGACAGGGGTTTCCCAATGAGCAGTTCTTC.

This clonotype occurred a few times. The CDR3 loop is CASSLEEGEQYF. The DNA for the CDR3 is TGCGCCAGCAGCTTGGAGGAGGGAGAGCAGTACTTC. V gene TRBV5-1 combines with J gene TRBJ2-7; TRBD2 is a possible D gene (6 bases). The V gene's germline CDR1 is SGHRS and CDR2 YFSETQ. The CDR3 has 12 amino acids. V was shortened by 0 bases and J by 7 bases, with 8 bases between the two germline ends.

This sequence joins TRBV20-1 and TRBJ1-5; perhaps TRBD1 as D (6 bases). The CDR3 runs 13 residues. Trimming pared 3 bases from V and 6 bases from J, leaving 12 bases between. Germline V CDR1 and CDR2: DFQATT, SNEGSKA (reference sequence). The CDR3 nucleotides read TGCAGTGCTAGGGACAGTCCTTTTCAGCCCCAGCATTTT. Its protein is CSARDSPFQPQHF.

The chain joins TRBV27 to TRBJ1-5, with 9 nucleotides matching TRBD1. V was clipped by 7 bases and J by 0 bases; unmatched bases: 4. CDR3 length: 15 residues. In germline, CDR1 is MNHEY, CDR2 SMNVEV (reference sequence). CDR3 loop: CASTTTGGSNQPQHF. CDR3 DNA: TGTGCCAGCACCACGACAGGGGGTAGCAATCAGCCCCAGCATTTT.

V gene TRBV2 combines with J gene TRBJ2-4; possible D gene TRBD1, 5 bases. The end of the DNA fits TRBJ2-7 better, so the J call may be wrong. In germline, CDR1 is SNHLY, CDR2 FYNNEI. The CDR3 spans 13 residues. The CDR3, as DNA: TGTGCCAGCAGTGAAGAAGGGGTCTACGAGCAGTACTTC. Its protein product is CASSEEGVYEQYF.

V gene TRBV3-1 combines with J gene TRBJ2-7, with 13 positions matching TRBD2. The germline CDR1 and CDR2 sequences are LGHDT and YNNKEL (reference sequence). V trimming: 4 bases; J trimming: 5 bases; junction bases outside the gene matches: 5. This CDR3 region has 15 residues. The CDR3, as DNA: TGTGCCAGCAGCCCGGGACTAGCGGGACGGGACGAGCAGTACTTC. Its translation: CASSPGLAGRDEQYF.

The J gene is TRBJ1-4, the V gene TRBV9; the D gene is possibly TRBD1 (6 bases). Trimming removed 0 bases at V and 8 bases at J, with 14 bases between. The CDR3 spans 15 residues. CDR1 is SGDLS and CDR2 is YYNGEE in the germline V gene. This CDR3 is CASSVATGLVEKLFF. CDR3 sequence (DNA): TGTGCCAGCAGCGTAGCTACAGGGCTCGTGGAAAAACTGTTTTTT.

This clonotype has just a few counts. This chain uses TRBV5-1 with TRBJ1-2, with TRBD1 as a possible D gene (6 bases). In germline, CDR1 is SGHRS, CDR2 YFSETQ. CDR3 length equals 13 residues. Trimming stripped 4 bases from V and 10 bases from J, with 17 bases between. CDR3 sequence (DNA): TGCGCCAGCAGCCCTCCGGACAGCTCCCCCTACACCTTC. It codes for CASSPPDSSPYTF. Drawing the rest from reference TRBV5-1 and TRBJ1-2, the complete variable domain is KAGVTQTPRYLIKTRGQQVTLSCSPISGHRSVSWYQQTPGQGLQFLFEYFSETQRNKGNFPGRFSGRQFSNSRSEMNVSTLELGDSALYLCASSPPDSSPYTFGSGTRLTVV.

CDR3 bases: TGTGCCAGCAGTTTAGGGCGGCCTAGCGGGAGTATACGCGATGAGCAGTTCTTC. Its protein product is CASSLGRPSGSIRDEQFF. The chain uses TRBV12-3 or TRBV12-4 and TRBJ2-1; 10 bases fit TRBD2. The ends lost 1 base at V and 8 bases at J; junction bases unmatched: 14. The CDR3 covers 18 residues.

This chain links TRBV5-1 with TRBJ2-5; TRBD1 or TRBD2 may be the D gene (5 bases each). The V gene lost 0 bases and the J gene lost 1 base, with 10 bases spanning the gap. The germline gives CDR1 SGHRS, CDR2 YFSETQ. This CDR3 region has 15 residues. This CDR3 reads CASSLAGRVQETQYF. In DNA form, the CDR3 reads TGCGCCAGCAGCTTGGCGGGACGGGTCCAAGAGACCCAGTACTTC.

The chain joins TRBV7-2 to TRBJ1-2; 7 nucleotides agree with TRBD1. CDR3 size: 19 residues. With 7 bases clipped from V and 4 bases from J, the junction kept 24 bases outside the gene matches. Germline CDR1 is SGHTA and CDR2 is FQGNSA. In DNA form, the CDR3 reads TGTGCCAGCACCAAAACTTTCGAGGGGGCGGTACGGGGCCGCTATGGCTACACCTTC. It translates to CASTKTFEGAVRGRYGYTF.

V usage is TRBV5-1 and J usage is TRBJ2-7, with D possibly being TRBD1 (5 bases). The germline CDR1 and CDR2 sequences are SGHRS and YFSETQ. The CDR3 extends over 17 amino acids. Trimming shortened V by 0 bases and J by 0 bases, and 16 bases separated the two germline ends. The CDR3 reads CASSLAVDRPSSYEQYF. As DNA, the CDR3 is TGCGCCAGCAGCTTGGCAGTCGACAGACCCAGCTCCTACGAGCAGTACTTC.

There are a few counts of this clonotype. The chain uses TRBV3-1 and TRBJ2-1; 10 bases map to TRBD2. Looked up from germline, CDR1 is LGHDT and CDR2 is YNNKEL (reference sequence). The length of the CDR3 is 15 residues. V gave up 2 bases and J gave up 8 bases; unmatched junction bases: 6. CDR3 DNA: TGTGCCAGCAGCCAATGGGCTAGCGGGAGCTATGAGCAGTTCTTC. It yields the protein CASSQWASGSYEQFF.

This clonotype was observed once. The chain links TRBV2 to TRBJ2-7; D uncertain. With 4 bases removed from V and 0 bases from J, the gap between germline ends came to 7 bases. Germline CDR1 is SNHLY and CDR2 is FYNNEI. CDR3 length: 13 amino acids. The chain's CDR3 is CASSGKSSYEQYF. CDR3 in DNA: TGTGCCAGCAGTGGGAAAAGCTCCTACGAGCAGTACTTC.

The genes are TRBV9 and TRBJ1-2; unclear D gene. The germline gives CDR1 SGDLS, CDR2 YYNGEE. Trimming shortened V by 0 bases and J by 0 bases, and 9 bases separated the two germline ends. The length of the CDR3 is 15 residues. This chain's CDR3 is CASSVALIPNYGYTF. CDR3 DNA sequence: TGTGCCAGCAGCGTAGCTCTCATTCCTAACTATGGCTACACCTTC. Looking up the rest from reference TRBV9 and TRBJ1-2 gives the full variable domain: DSGVTQTPKHLITATGQRVTLRCSPRSGDLSVYWYQQSLDQGLQFLIQYYNGEERAKGNILERFSAQQFPDLHSELNLSSLELGDSALYFCASSVALIPNYGYTFGSGTRLTVV.

The chain is built from TRBV7-9 and TRBJ1-1; D unclear. The CDR3 consists of 12 residues. Per germline, CDR1 SEHNR and CDR2 FQNEAQ (reference sequence). V was trimmed by 1 base and J by 7 bases, leaving 7 bases between them. For the CDR3, the DNA is TGTGCCAGCAGCTTAGTCTCCAATGAAGCTTTCTTT. This translates into CASSLVSNEAFF.

The V gene is TRBV5-8, the J gene TRBJ1-5; D may be TRBD1 (5 bases). The V gene's germline CDR1 is SGHTS and CDR2 YDEGEE. V was pared by 6 bases and J by 9 bases, with 16 bases between. The CDR3 spans 13 residues. The CDR3 region is CASKEAGDPPQHF. In nucleotides, the CDR3 is TGTGCCAGCAAGGAGGCCGGGGACCCGCCCCAGCATTTT.

J is TRBJ2-3 and V is TRBV20-1; the match to TRBD2 covers 12 bases. Germline values: CDR1 DFQATT, CDR2 SNEGSKA (reference sequence). The CDR3 runs to 15 residues. With V trimmed by 5 bases and J by 2 bases, 5 bases remained unmatched. The DNA for the CDR3 is TGCAGTGCTCCGACTAGCGGGGGATCCACAGATACGCAGTATTTT. Translating gives CSAPTSGGSTDTQYF.